A single sample gave rise to the 30 T cell receptor beta chains below, sequenced in a study of T cell clones after liver transplantation. Data came from immunoSEQ multiplex PCR; TCRdb stores just in-frame clones and leaves some out. The sample includes more than 95,000 clones, about 80% of them seen just once. The sequencing here drew on CD4+ T cells from blood, taken about 50 months after liver transplant. The origin of the receptors is a human patient who received a liver transplant. The graft donor may be the source of some T cells.

This clone was recorded only once. This chain uses TRBV5-4 with TRBJ2-5, with D tentatively TRBD2 (5 bases). Germline CDR1 is SGHNT and CDR2 is YYREEE (reference sequence). This CDR3 is built from 11 residues. The V end was cut by 7 bases, the J end by 5 bases, with 9 bases between. Here the CDR3 DNA reads TGTGCCAGCCGAGGGCAGGAGACCCAGTACTTC. Protein: CASRGQETQYF.

The chain links TRBV2 to TRBJ2-5, with TRBD2 matching over 12 bases. Looked up from germline, CDR1 is SNHLY and CDR2 is FYNNEI. This CDR3 comprises 14 residues. V shed 7 bases, J shed 5 bases, and the junction held 5 bases outside the gene matches. The CDR3, as DNA: TGTGCCAGCACGTTACTAGCGGGGGGTGAGACCCAGTACTTC. It encodes CASTLLAGGETQYF.

This chain connects TRBV7-2 to TRBJ2-1; the D gene is possibly TRBD1 (6 bases). Germline CDR1 reads SGHTA; CDR2 reads FQGNSA. This CDR3 region has 16 residues. V was pared by 0 bases and J by 5 bases, with 14 bases between. DNA for the CDR3: TGTGCCAGCAGCTTAGCAGGGGGACGGAATAACAATGAGCAGTTCTTC. This gives the protein CASSLAGGRNNNEQFF.

This clone is a singleton in its sample. The chain links TRBV10-3 to TRBJ1-2; unclear D gene. Germline V gene data show CDR1 as ENHRY and CDR2 as SYGVKD. The ends were cut back, 0 bases at V and 4 bases at J, with 3 bases in the middle. This CDR3 has 12 amino acids. Here the CDR3 reads CAISESGYGYTF. DNA of the CDR3: TGTGCCATCAGTGAGTCAGGCTATGGCTACACCTTC.

V and J are TRBV10-3 and TRBJ2-7; D is possibly TRBD2 (6 bases). Germline CDR1 and CDR2: ENHRY and SYGVKD. CDR3 length: 14 residues. Trimming left V 0 bases short and J 5 bases short, with 11 bases between. Written as DNA, the CDR3 is TGTGCCATCAGTGAGTCGACTAGGGGAAACGAGCAGTACTTC. It yields the protein CAISESTRGNEQYF.

The chain couples TRBV11-1 to TRBJ1-4, with D perhaps TRBD1 (5 bases). The CDR3 loop spans 16 amino acids. V was pared by 5 bases and J by 5 bases, with 18 bases between. From germline, CDR1 is SGHAT and CDR2 FQDESV (reference sequence). CDR3 loop: CASSQNSARGNEKLFF. In DNA form, the CDR3 reads TGTGCCAGCAGCCAGAACTCCGCGAGGGGAAATGAAAAACTGTTTTTT.

CDR3: CASSGQGYNSPLHF. CDR3 in DNA: TGTGCCAGCAGCGGGCAGGGTTATAATTCACCCCTCCACTTT. This chain links TRBV6-5 with TRBJ1-6; possibly TRBD1 for D (5 bases). Trimming pared 6 bases from V and 4 bases from J, leaving 10 bases between. CDR1 and CDR2 from the germline V gene are MNHEY and SVGAGI. This CDR3 region has 14 residues.

The chain carries TRBV4-3 and TRBJ1-2; D is possibly TRBD1 (5 bases). Deletions cut 6 bases from V and 7 bases from J, with 15 bases between. Germline values: CDR1 LGHNA, CDR2 YSLEER. This CDR3 region has 13 residues. CDR3 residues: CASRDQGSAGYTF. For the CDR3, the DNA is TGCGCCAGCAGGGACCAGGGCTCAGCTGGCTACACCTTC.

The CDR3: CASKKSRGPEQYF. The CDR3 region has the DNA TGTGCCAGCAAGAAGTCCCGGGGACCTGAGCAGTATTTT. The chain joins TRBV2 to TRBJ2-3; D is tentatively TRBD1 or TRBD2 (5 bases each). CDR1 is SNHLY and CDR2 is FYNNEI in the germline V gene. CDR3 length equals 13 residues. Trimming removed 7 bases at V and 11 bases at J, with 19 bases between. The variable domain in full, completed from reference TRBV2 and TRBJ2-3, reads EPEVTQTPSHQVTQMGQEVILRCVPISNHLYFYWYRQILGQKVEFLVSFYNNEISEKSEIFDDQFSVERPDGSNFTLKIRSTKLEDSAMYFCASKKSRGPEQYFGPGTRLTVL.

The chain carries TRBV7-3 and TRBJ2-3, with D possibly being TRBD1 (7 bases). The CDR3 consists of 18 residues. Germline loops: CDR1 SGHTA, CDR2 FQGTGA. Trimming left V 0 bases short and J 0 bases short, with 16 bases between. The CDR3 coding sequence is TGTGCCAGCAGCTTAACCGCGGGCGGAGGGGGCAGCACAGATACGCAGTATTTT. Amino acids: CASSLTAGGGGSTDTQYF.

V gene TRBV18 combines with J gene TRBJ2-3, with 8 bases that match TRBD1. After removal of 3 bases from V and 3 bases from J, the junction contained 11 bases not matched to a gene. This CDR3 contains 17 residues. Looked up from germline, CDR1 is KGHSH and CDR2 is LQKENI. CDR3 DNA: TGTGCCAGCTCACCTCTTCAGGGGGCTAGTCGTACAGATACGCAGTATTTT. Translation gives CASSPLQGASRTDTQYF.

The V gene is TRBV5-1, the J gene TRBJ1-1; a weak D match, TRBD1 (5 bases). This CDR3 region has 14 residues. CDR1 and CDR2 from the germline V gene are SGHRS and YFSETQ. Trimming took 4 bases from V and 5 from J, leaving 15 bases between them. The CDR3 loop reads CASSRDAGGTEAFF. In DNA, the CDR3 is TGCGCCAGCAGCCGGGACGCGGGAGGGACTGAAGCTTTCTTT. The complete variable domain, with remaining parts taken from reference TRBV5-1 and TRBJ1-1, reads KAGVTQTPRYLIKTRGQQVTLSCSPISGHRSVSWYQQTPGQGLQFLFEYFSETQRNKGNFPGRFSGRQFSNSRSEMNVSTLELGDSALYLCASSRDAGGTEAFFGQGTRLTVV.

V gene TRBV28 combines with J gene TRBJ2-1; 10 bases line up with TRBD2. Germline V CDR1 and CDR2: MDHEN, SYDVKM. V gave up 4 bases and J gave up 6 bases; unmatched junction bases: 9. This CDR3 has 16 residues. The CDR3 is CASSSPASGSRNEQFF. The DNA of the CDR3 is TGTGCCAGCAGTTCCCCCGCTAGCGGGAGTCGCAATGAGCAGTTCTTC.

This chain uses TRBV4-1 with TRBJ2-7, with D tentatively TRBD1 or TRBD2 (5 bases each). CDR1 MGHRA and CDR2 YSYEKL come from the germline V gene. V was trimmed by 1 base and J by 6 bases, leaving 10 bases between them. The CDR3 consists of 13 residues. CDR3 in DNA: TGCGCCAGCAGCCAAGTGAGGGGTCCCGAGCAGTACTTC. Translated, it gives CASSQVRGPEQYF.

Only one count was recorded for this clone. The chain uses TRBV7-9 and TRBJ1-1, with TRBD1 matching 9 bases. After removal of 5 bases from V and 4 bases from J, the junction contained 11 bases not matched to a gene. The germline V gene has CDR1 SEHNR and CDR2 FQNEAQ (reference sequence). There are 16 residues in the CDR3. The DNA for the CDR3 is TGTGCCAGCAGCACTACAGGGGGCGCGGGAAGCACTGAAGCTTTCTTT. This codes for CASSTTGGAGSTEAFF. Full variable domain (rest looked up from reference TRBV7-9 and TRBJ1-1): DTGVSQNPRHKITKRGQNVTFRCDPISEHNRLYWYRQTLGQGPEFLTYFQNEAQLEKSRLLSDRFSAERPKGSFSTLEIQRTEQGDSAMYLCASSTTGGAGSTEAFFGQGTRLTVV.

The rearrangement uses TRBV27 and TRBJ2-2; D is possibly TRBD1 or TRBD2 (6 bases each). The ends were cut back, 5 bases at V and 6 bases at J, with 16 bases in the middle. Germline loops: CDR1 MNHEY, CDR2 SMNVEV (reference sequence). The CDR3 extends over 15 amino acids. CDR3 nucleotides: TGTGCCAGCAGTGAGCCGGGGGCGACTGCCGGGGAGCTGTTTTTT. Its translation is CASSEPGATAGELFF.

The rearrangement joins TRBV29-1 to TRBJ1-2; TRBD1 agrees at 10 bases. The length of the CDR3 is 13 residues. CDR1 is SQVTM and CDR2 is ANQGSEA in the germline V gene. V lost 6 bases to trimming and J lost 6 bases; unmatched junction nucleotides: 7. The CDR3: CSVRDRGSNGYTF. The CDR3 DNA reads TGCAGCGTCCGGGACAGGGGATCTAATGGCTACACCTTC.

This chain uses TRBV19 with TRBJ1-1, with D perhaps TRBD1 (6 bases). In germline, CDR1 is LNHDA, CDR2 SQIVND (reference sequence). The V end was cut by 2 bases, the J end by 1 base, with 17 bases between. CDR3 length: 17 amino acids. The CDR3 here is CASSILQGRGPNTEAFF. For the CDR3, the DNA is TGTGCCAGTAGTATACTACAGGGACGGGGACCGAACACTGAAGCTTTCTTT.

The V call is TRBV18, the J call TRBJ1-2, with D unresolved. Trimming shortened V by 3 bases and J by 3 bases, and 11 bases separated the two germline ends. Germline V gene sequence: CDR1 KGHSH, CDR2 LQKENI. The CDR3 loop spans 14 amino acids. The CDR3 region is CASSPTADHYGYTF. The CDR3 nucleotides are TGTGCCAGCTCACCTACCGCGGACCACTATGGCTACACCTTC.

V and J are TRBV19 and TRBJ2-7, with TRBD1 matching 10 bases. With 3 bases clipped from V and 3 bases from J, the junction kept 2 bases outside the gene matches. Germline CDR1 reads LNHDA; CDR2 reads SQIVND (reference sequence). CDR3 length: 14 residues. The CDR3 reads CASSIGTGDYEQYF. The CDR3 DNA reads as TGTGCCAGTAGTATTGGGACAGGGGACTACGAGCAGTACTTC.

V is TRBV27 and J is TRBJ2-7; tentatively, D is TRBD2 (6 bases). There are 14 residues in the CDR3. CDR1 and CDR2 from the germline V gene are MNHEY and SMNVEV (reference sequence). V lost 5 bases and J 6 bases, leaving 17 bases between the germline ends. This CDR3 is CASSQIGGQREQYF. The CDR3 bases are TGTGCCAGCAGTCAGATCGGGGGTCAGCGCGAGCAGTACTTC.

The genes are TRBV10-3 and TRBJ2-7; TRBD2 aligns across 8 bases. This CDR3 is built from 12 residues. From germline, CDR1 is ENHRY and CDR2 SYGVKD. V was pared by 10 bases and J by 4 bases, with 6 bases of the junction left unmatched. The CDR3 DNA follows: TGTGCCACCAGCGGGAGCGGGTACGAGCAGTACTTC. Encoded protein: CATSGSGYEQYF.

V and J are TRBV15 and TRBJ1-4; 7 bases fit TRBD1. This CDR3 spans 16 amino acids. The V and J ends lost 3 bases and 10 bases, in that order; junction bases with no gene match: 14. Germline V CDR1 and CDR2: LNHNV, YYDKDF (reference sequence). CDR3 coding DNA: TGTGCCACCAGCAGTTACTCCGGGACAGAGAGTCGAAAACTGTTTTTT. This codes for CATSSYSGTESRKLFF.

The genes are TRBV7-2 and TRBJ2-7; TRBD1 matches at 8 bases. Germline V gene data show CDR1 as SGHTA and CDR2 as FQGNSA. This CDR3 contains 15 residues. Losses at the gene ends were 3 bases for V and 3 bases for J; bases not matched to a gene: 7. Written as DNA, the CDR3 is TGTGCCAGCAGCTTTGTCGGGACAGGTCTCTACGAGCAGTACTTC. This encodes CASSFVGTGLYEQYF.

The chain joins TRBV10-3 to TRBJ2-7; possible D gene TRBD2, 6 bases. V gave up 8 bases and J gave up 5 bases, with 16 bases separating them. The CDR3 has 13 residues. The germline gives CDR1 ENHRY, CDR2 SYGVKD. CDR3 sequence (DNA): TGTGCCATCGCCTCCGGGGGTCCGAACGAGCAGTACTTC. This sequence encodes CAIASGGPNEQYF.

The chain couples TRBV28 to TRBJ2-1; 7 bases are a match to TRBD1. The CDR3 runs 15 residues. The germline V gene encodes CDR1 MDHEN and CDR2 SYDVKM. Germline trimming cut 6 bases from V and 3 bases from J; bases unmatched to any gene: 8. CDR3 DNA sequence: TGTGCCAGCAGCATACAGGGGATTTTCTACAATGAGCAGTTCTTC. This sequence encodes CASSIQGIFYNEQFF. Complete variable domain (other parts from reference TRBV28 and TRBJ2-1): DVKVTQSSRYLVKRTGEKVFLECVQDMDHENMFWYRQDPGLGLRLIYFSYDVKMKEKGDIPEGYSVSREKKERFSLILESASTNQTSMYLCASSIQGIFYNEQFFGPGTRLTVL.

The V gene is TRBV6-6, the J gene TRBJ2-7; 8 bases are a match to TRBD2. Trimming at V came to 5 bases and at J to 6 bases, leaving 6 bases not matched to a gene. CDR1 is MNHNY, CDR2 SVGAGI, per germline (reference sequence). CDR3 length equals 13 residues. The CDR3 region has the DNA TGTGCCAGCAGTCAGGGACTAGGAGGCGAGCAGTACTTC. Its translation is CASSQGLGGEQYF.

The V and J genes are TRBV5-1 and TRBJ2-1; TRBD1 aligns across 7 bases. Germline values: CDR1 SGHRS, CDR2 YFSETQ. The CDR3 length is 12 residues. Trimming removed 4 bases from V and 9 bases from J; junction bases left unmatched: 4. This CDR3 reads CASSEDRSEQFF. The DNA of the CDR3 is TGCGCCAGCAGCGAGGACAGGAGTGAGCAGTTCTTC.

This chain uses TRBV4-2 with TRBJ2-7; TRBD1 agrees at 7 bases. This CDR3 comprises 14 residues. V was pared by 5 bases and J by 3 bases, with 7 bases of the junction left unmatched. CDR1 is LGHNA, CDR2 YNFKEQ, per germline. CDR3 residues: CASSFSGTVYEQYF. The CDR3 nucleotides are TGTGCCAGCAGCTTTTCCGGGACAGTCTACGAGCAGTACTTC.

The chain carries TRBV4-1 and TRBJ2-1; 7 bases match TRBD2. The junction had 19 bases not matched to a gene; V was cut back by 1 base and J by 7 bases. Germline CDR1 is MGHRA and CDR2 is YSYEKL. The CDR3 sequence is 19 residues long. This chain's CDR3 is CASSQVRTSARKIGNEQFF. CDR3 DNA sequence: TGCGCCAGCAGCCAAGTACGTACTAGCGCGCGGAAAATCGGGAATGAGCAGTTCTTC.